The 13 T cell receptor beta chains below were found in one sample sequenced in a study of blood T cell repertoires in COVID-19. Sequenced by immunoSEQ multiplex PCR; TCRdb stores in-frame clones only, minus some. The sample lists roughly 410,000 clones, 87% occurring once. Source material: peripheral blood. These receptors came from a woman aged 60 to 75 with COVID-19, enrolled during active disease.

Here the CDR3 reads CASNPSGGASGEQYF. CDR3 coding DNA: TGTGCCAGCAACCCTAGCGGGGGGGCTTCGGGCGAGCAGTACTTC. The chain links TRBV27 to TRBJ2-7, with TRBD2 identical over 12 bases. The germline V gene has CDR1 MNHEY and CDR2 SMNVEV (reference sequence). The CDR3 consists of 15 residues. V lost 7 bases to trimming and J lost 6 bases; unmatched junction nucleotides: 10.

The CDR3 DNA reads TGTGCCAGCAGTATACAGGGGTCTGGAAACACCATATATTTT. This codes for CASSIQGSGNTIYF. This chain links TRBV28 with TRBJ1-3; 7 nucleotides align to TRBD1. V lost 5 bases and J lost 1; bases outside the gene matches: 2. Germline assignment: CDR1 MDHEN and CDR2 SYDVKM. The CDR3 loop spans 14 amino acids.

V gene TRBV24-1 combines with J gene TRBJ2-6; a weak D match, TRBD1 (6 bases). V lost 11 bases and J 0 bases, leaving 22 bases between the germline ends. Per the germline V gene, CDR1 is KGHDR and CDR2 is SFDVKD. This CDR3 region has 18 residues. This chain's CDR3 is CARGPSSQVNSGANVLTF. CDR3 coding DNA: TGTGCCAGGGGGCCCTCTTCACAGGTAAACTCTGGGGCCAACGTCCTGACTTTC.

The chain uses TRBV7-5 and TRBJ2-7; the table's D gene call, TRBD2, was not cross checked with the DNA. TRBV7-5 is deemed a pseudogene. CDR3 length: 16 residues. The CDR3 DNA reads as TGTGCCAGAAGCCGCGTGCGGAGGGGCCCCCCCTACGAGCAGTACTTC. As protein: CARSRVRRGPPYEQYF.

The rearrangement links TRBV27 to TRBJ2-3, with 7 bases aligning to TRBD1. J gave up 3 bases and V 5 bases, and 11 bases lay outside the gene matches. CDR1 MNHEY and CDR2 SMNVEV come from the germline V gene (reference sequence). This CDR3 is built from 16 residues. CDR3 sequence (DNA): TGTGCCAGCAGTGGGGACACAGGGGCCTCGACAGATACGCAGTATTTT. Translation gives CASSGDTGASTDTQYF.

The chain uses TRBV4-1 and TRBJ2-1; D gene unclear. The CDR3 has 13 amino acids. The germline V gene has CDR1 MGHRA and CDR2 YSYEKL. The V end lost 3 bases, the J end lost 3 bases, and 6 bases lay between the germline ends. This CDR3 reads CASSHASYNEQFF. CDR3 nucleotide sequence: TGCGCCAGCAGCCACGCTAGCTACAATGAGCAGTTCTTC.

This chain links TRBV27 with TRBJ2-4, with D possibly TRBD2 on 6 matching bases. V lost 4 bases and J 8 bases, leaving 15 bases between the germline ends. Germline V gene lookup returns CDR1 MNHEY and CDR2 SMNVEV (reference sequence). This CDR3 contains 14 residues. Here the CDR3 reads CASSSRDSVDIQYF. Written as DNA, the CDR3 is TGTGCCAGCAGTTCCCGGGACTCTGTGGACATTCAGTACTTC.

J is TRBJ2-7 and V is TRBV7-8; TRBD2 might be the D (5 bases). The CDR3 has 13 amino acids. V lost 1 base and J 4 bases, leaving 8 bases between the germline ends. Germline V gives CDR1 SGHVS, CDR2 FQNEAQ. The CDR3 nucleotides are TGTGCCAGCAGCTTAGACCGCGGGTACGAGCAGTACTTC. Translated: CASSLDRGYEQYF.

V usage is TRBV5-1 and J usage is TRBJ1-2; D is unresolved. CDR1 SGHRS and CDR2 YFSETQ come from the germline V gene. Trimming left V 4 bases short and J 1 base short, with 8 bases between. The CDR3 totals 13 residues. The CDR3 protein is CASSESVNYGYTF. The CDR3 nucleotides are TGCGCCAGCAGCGAGAGCGTTAACTATGGCTACACCTTC.

There are a few counts of this clone. J is TRBJ1-1 and V is TRBV7-9; D perhaps matches TRBD1 (5 bases). Between the trimmed V and J ends, which lost 4 bases and 7 bases, there was a span of 16 bases. Germline values: CDR1 SEHNR, CDR2 FQNEAQ (reference sequence). The CDR3 covers 14 residues. The CDR3 DNA follows: TGTGCCAGCAGCTCCTCTACACGGGGGAATGAAGCTTTCTTT. Its protein product is CASSSSTRGNEAFF.

The CDR3 DNA reads as TGTGCCAGCTCACTGACAGGGAGCTCCTATAATTCACCCCTCCACTTT. Translation: CASSLTGSSYNSPLHF. The V gene is TRBV18, the J gene TRBJ1-6, with TRBD1 identical over 7 bases. V lost 4 bases and J lost 0; bases outside the gene matches: 3. Germline V CDR1 and CDR2: KGHSH, LQKENI. CDR3 length: 16 amino acids.

This sequence joins TRBV5-1 and TRBJ1-4, with a weak D call TRBD1 (6 bases). This CDR3 has 14 amino acids. V gave up 1 base and J gave up 6 bases, with 10 bases separating them. Germline CDR1 and CDR2: SGHRS and YFSETQ. The CDR3 bases are TGCGCCAGCAGCTTGACAGGGCCGGATGAAAAACTGTTTTTT. Protein sequence: CASSLTGPDEKLFF.

The chain carries TRBV13 and TRBJ1-2; unclear D gene. The CDR3 consists of 11 residues. Trimming removed 9 bases at V and 6 bases at J, with 11 bases between. Germline V gives CDR1 PRHDT, CDR2 FYEKMQ (reference sequence). CDR3 nucleotides: TGTGCCAGGGTGGGGAGCCATGGCTACACCTTC. The encoded protein is CARVGSHGYTF.